This TCR beta chain was recorded in a study of cytomegalovirus exposure and HLA in healthy donors. Findings and caveats of the study: The only immune exposure information that was available was CMV serostatus. Later analysis suggested most CMV-associated TCR beta chains were HLA-restricted. Reportedly, diagnosis of cytomegalovirus status by the classifier showed high specificity and sensitivity. A later analysis linked a missense DCLRE1C variant to TCR beta V- and J-gene trimming.

Germline values: CDR1 MNHEY, CDR2 SVGAGI. This CDR3 contains 13 residues. V lost 4 bases, J lost 6 bases, and 1 base stayed unmatched. PCR involved 60 Vbeta and 13 Jbeta primers. Sequencing used immunoSEQ multiplex PCR; TCRdb keeps in-frame clones, though not all of them. The data show around 200,000 clones, about 81% seen once. With respect to this clone: Antigen specificity is unknown.

The sequenced material came from PBMCs. This receptor was identified in a man aged 30 to 39 in good health and CMV-seropositive. This sequence joins TRBV6-5 and TRBJ2-3; 10 positions match TRBD2. The DNA of the CDR3 is TGTGCCAGCAGTTGGGGACTAGCGGATACGCAGTATTTT. Translated: CASSWGLADTQYF.